Below are 11 T cell receptor beta chains sequenced from a single sample in a study of blood T cells in healthy people across ages. Primers used in a second PCR of roughly 7 to 12 cycles were a sample-barcoded 5' primer and a J-beta primer mix. MiXCR was run by TCRdb on the 5' RACE reads, yielding one entry per CDR3 protein. The sample carries 850,000 to 1,300,000 distinct CDR3 sequences, 45% recorded once. Sequences were obtained from blood. These receptors all stem from a woman aged 55-69 years in good health.

This rearrangement joins TRBV20-1 to TRBJ2-1, with a tentative D call TRBD2 (5 bases). The germline V and J ends were trimmed by 1 base and 13 bases, with 17 bases remaining between them. The CDR3 is 13 residues long. Looked up from germline, CDR1 is DFQATT and CDR2 is SNEGSKA (reference sequence). The CDR3 loop reads CSARVPLQRPQFF. CDR3 DNA: TGCAGTGCTAGAGTTCCGCTTCAGCGGCCACAGTTCTTC.

There are a few counts of this clonotype. The gene calls are TRBV6-5 and TRBJ2-1; the match to TRBD2 covers 7 bases. Germline V gene sequence: CDR1 MNHEY, CDR2 SVGAGI. The junction had 12 bases not matched to a gene; V was cut back by 0 bases and J by 4 bases. The CDR3 is 18 residues long. CDR3 nucleotides: TGTGCCAGCAGTTACTCGACGACGGGGCGGGGGTCTTACAATGAGCAGTTCTTC. Translation gives CASSYSTTGRGSYNEQFF.

This rearrangement joins TRBV6-6 to TRBJ2-3; a possible D gene is TRBD1 (5 bases). The V and J ends lost 2 bases and 2 bases respectively, with 11 bases between them. Germline loops: CDR1 MNHNY, CDR2 SVGAGI (reference sequence). This CDR3 is 15 amino acids long. The CDR3 loop reads CASSYRGRFTDTQYF. CDR3 nucleotide sequence: TGTGCCAGCAGTTACAGGGGCAGGTTCACAGATACGCAGTATTTT.

This clonotype was seen only a few times. The CDR3 region has the DNA TGTGCCAGCAGCCCTGGGTCTGGCCGGGGCACTGAAGCTTTCTTT. Residues: CASSPGSGRGTEAFF. The V and J genes are TRBV28 and TRBJ1-1; D not resolved. V lost 6 bases, J lost 4 bases, and 18 bases lay in between. Germline values: CDR1 MDHEN, CDR2 SYDVKM. This CDR3 has 15 amino acids.

CDR3 residues: CASSIGQGLTEKLFF. The CDR3 DNA sequence: TGTGCCAGCAGTATCGGACAGGGGCTGACTGAAAAACTGTTTTTT. The chain couples TRBV12-3 or TRBV12-4 to TRBJ1-4, with TRBD1 matching over 9 bases. The CDR3 runs to 15 residues. The J segment lost 7 bases and the V segment lost 5 bases, leaving 8 bases of the junction unmatched.

CDR3 sequence reads: CASSEAQQEEKLFF. The CDR3 DNA follows: TGTGCCAGCAGTGAAGCGCAACAGGAGGAAAAACTGTTTTTT. This chain joins TRBV2 and TRBJ1-4; D is perhaps TRBD1 (5 bases). There are 14 residues in the CDR3. Trimming removed 0 bases at V and 8 bases at J, with 10 bases between. Germline loops: CDR1 SNHLY, CDR2 FYNNEI.

This clonotype showed up just a few times. In DNA, the CDR3 is TGTGCCAGCAGTTTATTGCTCCAGCCCCAGCATTTT. This translates into CASSLLLQPQHF. J is TRBJ1-5 and V is TRBV12-3 or TRBV12-4, with D hard to call. V was shortened by 2 bases and J by 7 bases, with 6 bases between the two germline ends. The CDR3 is 12 amino acids.

This clonotype was detected a few times. The chain recombines TRBV9 with TRBJ2-5, with a weak D call TRBD1 (5 bases). V lost 4 bases to trimming and J lost 4 bases, with 11 bases between them. Germline-derived CDR1 and CDR2 are SGDLS and YYNGEE. The CDR3 contains 13 residues. CDR3 in amino acids: CASSFPGRETQYF. The CDR3 DNA follows: TGTGCCAGCAGCTTTCCAGGGCGAGAGACCCAGTACTTC.

The chain has TRBV6-5 and TRBJ2-7; D is possibly TRBD1 (6 bases). The DNA matches TRBJ2-5 better at its end, which makes the J call doubtful. The CDR3 has 13 amino acids. CDR1 is MNHEY, CDR2 SVGAGI, per germline. For the CDR3, the DNA is TGTGCCAGCAACGACCAGGGGCGGGAGACCCAGTACTTC. It translates to CASNDQGRETQYF.

The chain employs TRBV7-2 and TRBJ2-7, with 7 bases identical to TRBD2. The J segment lost 2 bases and the V segment lost 8 bases, leaving 12 bases of the junction unmatched. Germline CDR1 SGHTA, CDR2 FQGNSA. CDR3 length: 15 residues. The CDR3 sequence: CASAAGRGNTYEQYF. The CDR3 DNA reads TGTGCCAGCGCAGCGGGGAGGGGCAATACCTACGAGCAGTACTTC.

V and J are TRBV20-1 and TRBJ2-7, with a tentative D call TRBD1 (6 bases). V was pared by 4 bases and J by 1 base, with 26 bases between. Germline lookup yields CDR1 DFQATT and CDR2 SNEGSKA (reference sequence). The CDR3 has 18 residues. In DNA form, the CDR3 reads TGCAGTGCTACCACCGGGACAAGGCCTATTACGCAATCCTACGAGCAGTACTTC. This gives the protein CSATTGTRPITQSYEQYF.